This T cell receptor beta chain was sequenced during a study of regulatory T cells in long-lasting Graves disease. CDR3-region Arm-PCR and iRepertoire HTBI primers produced the TCR beta libraries. As handled by the study authors: Across all samples, just over 60 TRBV segments and 15 or so TRBJ segments were identified. MiXCR was run by TCRdb on the multiplex PCR reads, yielding one entry per CDR3 protein. Clone size and V and J calls follow TCRdb, not the original study. The sample lists fewer than 450,000 distinct CDR3 sequences; roughly a quarter were seen once. Indicated time point: persistent/refractory GD, antithyroid drugs over 5 years with positive TRAb. Researchers made the TCR library from RNA that was extracted from PBMCs. In this cohort, patients came from an endocrinology department located in Xi'an, China. Overall study results and limits: Relative to new patients (under 1,000), persistent patients exhibited greater sharing of public clonotypes (approximately 2,500).

This clonotype was observed many times. The antigen is unknown. This specimen was peripheral blood mononuclear cells (PBMCs), taken when the disease was refractory, from a patient treated with antithyroid drugs. This receptor was identified in a female donor with Graves disease.

The CDR3 reads CSAREGGRGETQYF. As DNA, the CDR3 is TGCAGTGCTAGAGAGGGTGGCAGGGGAGAGACCCAGTACTTC. V usage is TRBV20-1 and J usage is TRBJ2-5, with D possibly being TRBD1 (6 bases). Germline CDR1 and CDR2: DFQATT and SNEGSKA (reference sequence). V dropped 0 bases and J dropped 4 bases, with 12 bases sitting between them. This CDR3 spans 14 amino acids.